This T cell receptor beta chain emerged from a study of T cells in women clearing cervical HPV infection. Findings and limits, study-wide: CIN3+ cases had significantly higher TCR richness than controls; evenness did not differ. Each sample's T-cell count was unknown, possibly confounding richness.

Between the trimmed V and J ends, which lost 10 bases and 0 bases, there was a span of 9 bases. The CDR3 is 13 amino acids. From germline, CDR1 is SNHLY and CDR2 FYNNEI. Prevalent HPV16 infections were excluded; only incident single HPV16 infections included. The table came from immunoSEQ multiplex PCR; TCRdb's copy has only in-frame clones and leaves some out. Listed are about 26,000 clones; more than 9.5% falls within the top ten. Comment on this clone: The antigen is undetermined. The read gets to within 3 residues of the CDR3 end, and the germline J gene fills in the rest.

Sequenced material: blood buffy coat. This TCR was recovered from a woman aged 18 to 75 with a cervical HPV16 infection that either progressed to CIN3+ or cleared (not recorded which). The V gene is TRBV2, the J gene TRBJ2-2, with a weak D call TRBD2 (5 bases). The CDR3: CATRTSNTGELFF. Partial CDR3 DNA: TGTGCCACCCGGACTTCGAACACCGGGGAG.